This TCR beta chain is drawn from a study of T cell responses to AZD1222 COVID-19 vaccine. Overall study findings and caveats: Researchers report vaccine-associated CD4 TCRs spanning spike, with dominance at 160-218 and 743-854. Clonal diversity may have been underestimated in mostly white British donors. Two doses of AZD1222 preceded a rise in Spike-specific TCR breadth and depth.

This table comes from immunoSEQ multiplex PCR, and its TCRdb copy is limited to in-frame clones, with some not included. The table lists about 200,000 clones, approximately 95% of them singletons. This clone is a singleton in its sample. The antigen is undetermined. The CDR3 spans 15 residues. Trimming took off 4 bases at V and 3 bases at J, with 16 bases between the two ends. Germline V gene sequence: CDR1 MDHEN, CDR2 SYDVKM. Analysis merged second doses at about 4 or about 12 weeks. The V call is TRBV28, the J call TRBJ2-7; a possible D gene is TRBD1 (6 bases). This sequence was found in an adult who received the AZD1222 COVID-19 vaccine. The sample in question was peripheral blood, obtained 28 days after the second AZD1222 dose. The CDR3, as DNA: TGTGCCAGCAGTTCTGCCGCGACAGGACTCTACGAGCAGTACTTC. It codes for CASSSAATGLYEQYF.